These 20 T cell receptor beta chains originate from one sample sequenced in a study of blood T cell repertoires in COVID-19. Some clones are missing from TCRdb's copy, which holds only in-frame ones; the method was immunoSEQ multiplex PCR. This table has about 120,000 clones, 60% to 85% appearing once. The source material was peripheral blood. Receptors originate from a man aged 70 or older with acute or convalescent COVID-19.

CDR3 in DNA: TGTGCCAGCAGCATGACTAGCGGGGGGGCCAGCACAGATACGCAGTATTTT. This translates into CASSMTSGGASTDTQYF. The chain has TRBV5-5 and TRBJ2-3, with 14 nucleotides matching TRBD2. V was clipped by 4 bases and J by 0 bases; unmatched bases: 4. CDR3 length: 17 residues. Germline CDR1 reads SGHKS; CDR2 reads YYEKEE (reference sequence).

This clone has only a few counts. The V call is TRBV4-3, the J call TRBJ1-2; D unclear. CDR1 is LGHNA and CDR2 is YSLEER in the germline V gene. The ends were cut back, 0 bases at V and 4 bases at J, with 12 bases in the middle. The length of the CDR3 is 15 residues. As DNA, the CDR3 is TGCGCCAGCAGCCAAGATGGCGGCAGACCCTATGGCTACACCTTC. Translation: CASSQDGGRPYGYTF.

The rearrangement uses TRBV7-3 and TRBJ2-2; D call uncertain. Germline loops: CDR1 SGHTA, CDR2 FQGTGA. This CDR3 comprises 13 residues. Deletions cut 0 bases from V and 8 bases from J, with 7 bases between. This chain's CDR3 is CASSLTQLGELFF. The CDR3 bases are TGTGCCAGCAGCTTAACTCAGTTGGGGGAGCTGTTTTTT.

As concerns this clone: Within the sample, other DNA sequences also encode this same CDR3. The chain links TRBV5-1 to TRBJ2-5; maybe TRBD1 (6 bases). Per the germline V gene, CDR1 is SGHRS and CDR2 is YFSETQ. The CDR3 loop spans 13 amino acids. V was shortened by 0 bases and J by 4 bases, with 7 bases between the two germline ends. The chain's CDR3 is CASSLVGGETQYF. In DNA, the CDR3 is TGCGCCAGCAGCTTGGTAGGGGGAGAGACCCAGTACTTC. The whole variable domain, filled in from reference TRBV5-1 and TRBJ2-5, reads KAGVTQTPRYLIKTRGQQVTLSCSPISGHRSVSWYQQTPGQGLQFLFEYFSETQRNKGNFPGRFSGRQFSNSRSEMNVSTLELGDSALYLCASSLVGGETQYFGPGTRLLVL.

This clone was counted a few times. V usage is TRBV5-1 and J usage is TRBJ2-7; TRBD1 agrees at 7 bases. The CDR3 loop spans 13 amino acids. Looked up from germline, CDR1 is SGHRS and CDR2 is YFSETQ. The junction had 6 bases not matched to a gene; V was cut back by 4 bases and J by 5 bases. The CDR3 here is CASSLGTVNEQYF. DNA of the CDR3: TGCGCCAGCAGCCTCGGGACAGTTAACGAGCAGTACTTC.

The chain employs TRBV6-2 or TRBV6-3 and TRBJ2-3; D is possibly TRBD2 (7 bases). The CDR3 covers 16 residues. V was trimmed by 3 bases and J by 1 base, leaving 14 bases between them. In germline, CDR1 is MNHEY, CDR2 SVGEGT. The CDR3, as DNA: TGTGCCAGCAGTTATGTTGGGGGGGCGCGCACAGATACGCAGTATTTT. Protein: CASSYVGGARTDTQYF.

This clone was observed once. V usage is TRBV4-3 and J usage is TRBJ1-5; D ambiguous. Trimming stripped 3 bases from V and 0 bases from J, with 6 bases between. The CDR3 has 14 amino acids. Per the germline V gene, CDR1 is LGHNA and CDR2 is YSLEER. The CDR3 protein is CASSQGNSNQPQHF. For the CDR3, the DNA is TGCGCCAGCAGCCAGGGCAATAGCAATCAGCCCCAGCATTTT.

This clone was observed a handful of times. The rearrangement uses TRBV6-2 or TRBV6-3 and TRBJ1-1; 7 bases fit TRBD1. The length of the CDR3 is 16 residues. Germline CDR1 MNHEY, CDR2 SVGEGT. J lost 1 base, V lost 2 bases, and 7 bases had no gene match. CDR3 in amino acids: CASSYNPGGPNTEAFF. In DNA, the CDR3 is TGTGCCAGCAGTTACAATCCAGGGGGGCCGAACACTGAAGCTTTCTTT.

The chain carries TRBV18 and TRBJ2-7; possibly TRBD2 for D (6 bases). Trimming stripped 5 bases from V and 1 base from J, with 18 bases between. This CDR3 is 16 amino acids long. CDR1 KGHSH and CDR2 LQKENI come from the germline V gene. CDR3 region: CASSVLPRDSSYEQYF. In nucleotides, the CDR3 is TGTGCCAGCTCAGTACTACCCCGGGACTCTTCCTACGAGCAGTACTTC.

The chain is built from TRBV27 and TRBJ2-7, with D possibly being TRBD1 (6 bases). CDR3 length equals 13 residues. Germline V CDR1 and CDR2: MNHEY, SMNVEV (reference sequence). V was shortened by 5 bases and J by 4 bases, with 12 bases between the two germline ends. CDR3 region: CASSLGTRYEQYF. The DNA of the CDR3 is TGTGCCAGCAGTCTCGGGACACGTTACGAGCAGTACTTC.

This clone was observed once. The chain carries TRBV19 and TRBJ1-5; D remains unclear. The CDR3 covers 16 residues. V lost 6 bases and J lost 3, with 18 bases in between. Germline V CDR1 and CDR2: LNHDA, SQIVND (reference sequence). DNA for the CDR3: TGTGCCAGTAGCTCTCGTTCCCGGGAGACCAATCAGCCCCAGCATTTT. It encodes CASSSRSRETNQPQHF.

The chain uses TRBV19 and TRBJ1-5, with 8 positions matching TRBD1. In germline, CDR1 is LNHDA, CDR2 SQIVND (reference sequence). CDR3 length equals 15 residues. Losses at the gene ends were 0 bases for V and 8 bases for J; bases not matched to a gene: 6. The DNA for the CDR3 is TGTGCCAGTAGTATAGATCGCAGGGGGCGAGAGCCCCAGCATTTT. Translating it yields CASSIDRRGREPQHF. The entire variable domain, with the rest obtained from reference TRBV19 and TRBJ1-5, is as follows: DGGITQSPKYLFRKEGQNVTLSCEQNLNHDAMYWYRQDPGQGLRLIYYSQIVNDFQKGDIAEGYSVSREKKESFPLTVTSAQKNPTAFYLCASSIDRRGREPQHFGDGTRLSIL.

The CDR3 is CASSLAGGDTQYF. The CDR3 coding sequence is TGTGCCAGCAGCTTGGCTGGGGGCGATACGCAGTATTTT. This rearrangement joins TRBV5-4 to TRBJ2-3, with a weak D call TRBD1 (6 bases). CDR3 length: 13 residues. V was clipped by 0 bases and J by 6 bases, with 8 bases between them. Germline-derived CDR1 and CDR2 are SGHNT and YYREEE (reference sequence).

This rearrangement joins TRBV9 to TRBJ1-2; 7 positions agree with TRBD1. Germline V gene sequence: CDR1 SGDLS, CDR2 YYNGEE. The trim removed 2 bases at V and 8 bases at J, leaving 9 bases unmatched. This CDR3 region has 14 residues. The CDR3 loop is CASSVDRGLWGYTF. CDR3 coding DNA: TGTGCCAGCAGCGTGGATAGGGGGCTCTGGGGCTACACCTTC.

J is TRBJ1-6 and V is TRBV5-1; TRBD1 matches 7 bases. There are 14 residues in the CDR3. Germline trimming cut 4 bases from V and 4 bases from J; bases unmatched to any gene: 2. CDR1 is SGHRS and CDR2 is YFSETQ in the germline V gene. CDR3 DNA: TGCGCCAGCAGCGACAGGGCTTATAATTCACCCCTCCACTTT. As protein: CASSDRAYNSPLHF.

The chain joins TRBV5-6 to TRBJ1-3; no clear D gene. The germline V and J ends were trimmed by 3 bases and 4 bases, with 11 bases remaining between them. The CDR3 spans 14 residues. The V gene's germline CDR1 is SGHDT and CDR2 YYEEEE. The CDR3 DNA sequence: TGTGCCAGCAGCTCCCTGACAATGGGAAACACCATATATTTT. Translation gives CASSSLTMGNTIYF. Full variable domain (missing parts from reference TRBV5-6 and TRBJ1-3): DAGVTQSPTHLIKTRGQQVTLRCSPKSGHDTVSWYQQALGQGPQFIFQYYEEEERQRGNFPDRFSGHQFPNYSSELNVNALLLGDSALYLCASSSLTMGNTIYFGEGSWLTVV.

The chain has TRBV5-1 and TRBJ1-2; D is possibly TRBD1 (6 bases). Between the trimmed V and J ends, which lost 2 bases and 0 bases, there was a span of 11 bases. Germline V lookup: CDR1 SGHRS, CDR2 YFSETQ. The CDR3 runs to 15 residues. The CDR3, as DNA: TGCGCCAGCAGCTTACAGGGTGAACCTAACTATGGCTACACCTTC. Translating gives CASSLQGEPNYGYTF.

The CDR3 nucleotides read TGTGCCAGCAGGGGTAGCCACGGGATCACTGAAGCTTTCTTT. Protein: CASRGSHGITEAFF. V and J are TRBV5-4 and TRBJ1-1; no clear D gene. CDR1 is SGHNT, CDR2 YYREEE, per germline (reference sequence). The CDR3 has 14 amino acids. V lost 5 bases and J 4 bases, leaving 15 bases between the germline ends.

The chain employs TRBV6-5 and TRBJ1-6; the match to TRBD1 covers 7 bases. Germline assignment: CDR1 MNHEY and CDR2 SVGAGI. This CDR3 has 14 residues. With V trimmed by 6 bases and J by 7 bases, 6 bases remained unmatched. CDR3 residues: CASRKGDSNSPLHF. The CDR3 DNA reads as TGTGCCAGCAGGAAAGGGGACAGCAATTCACCCCTCCACTTT.

The chain couples TRBV6-5 to TRBJ1-5, with 8 nucleotides matching TRBD1. This CDR3 spans 14 amino acids. J lost 7 bases, V lost 0 bases, and 2 bases had no gene match. CDR1 is MNHEY, CDR2 SVGAGI, per germline. Written as DNA, the CDR3 is TGTGCCAGCAGTTACTCACAGGGGGAGCAGCCCCAGCATTTT. It translates to CASSYSQGEQPQHF.